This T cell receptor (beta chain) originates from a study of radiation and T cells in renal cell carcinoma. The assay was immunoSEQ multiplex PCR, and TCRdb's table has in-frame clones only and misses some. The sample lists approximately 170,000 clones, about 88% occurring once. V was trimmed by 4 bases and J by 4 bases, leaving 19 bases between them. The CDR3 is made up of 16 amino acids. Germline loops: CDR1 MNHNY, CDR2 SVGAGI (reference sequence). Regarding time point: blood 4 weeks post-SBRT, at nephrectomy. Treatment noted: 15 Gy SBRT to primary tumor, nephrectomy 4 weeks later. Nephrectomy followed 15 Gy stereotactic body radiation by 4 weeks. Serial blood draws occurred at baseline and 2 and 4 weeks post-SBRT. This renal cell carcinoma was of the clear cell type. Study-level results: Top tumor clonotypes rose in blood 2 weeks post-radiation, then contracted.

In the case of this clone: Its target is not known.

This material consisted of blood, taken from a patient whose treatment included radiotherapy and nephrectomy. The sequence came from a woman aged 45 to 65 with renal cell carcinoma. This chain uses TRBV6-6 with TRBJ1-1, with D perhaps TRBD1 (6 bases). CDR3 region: CASSWGQRGVGTEAFF. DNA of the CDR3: TGTGCCAGCAGTTGGGGCCAAAGGGGGGTTGGCACTGAAGCTTTCTTT.